This T cell receptor beta chain stems from a study of cytomegalovirus exposure and HLA in healthy donors. The CDR3 has 14 amino acids. Germline assignment: CDR1 LNHDA and CDR2 SQIVND (reference sequence). Unmatched junction bases numbered 5, after V lost 4 bases and J lost 10 bases. PCR employed 60 Vbeta and 13 Jbeta primers. Assay: immunoSEQ multiplex PCR; the TCRdb copy retains only in-frame clones and omits some. The sample contains about 170,000 clones, about 62% of which appear only once. The chain couples TRBV19 to TRBJ2-4; 12 positions agree with TRBD1. The TCR sequence derives from a man aged 35 to 55 in good health and CMV-seronegative. Input material: PBMCs. The CDR3 is CASSRGQGAGIQYF. The CDR3 DNA sequence: TGTGCCAGTAGTAGGGGACAGGGGGCAGGTATTCAGTACTTC.